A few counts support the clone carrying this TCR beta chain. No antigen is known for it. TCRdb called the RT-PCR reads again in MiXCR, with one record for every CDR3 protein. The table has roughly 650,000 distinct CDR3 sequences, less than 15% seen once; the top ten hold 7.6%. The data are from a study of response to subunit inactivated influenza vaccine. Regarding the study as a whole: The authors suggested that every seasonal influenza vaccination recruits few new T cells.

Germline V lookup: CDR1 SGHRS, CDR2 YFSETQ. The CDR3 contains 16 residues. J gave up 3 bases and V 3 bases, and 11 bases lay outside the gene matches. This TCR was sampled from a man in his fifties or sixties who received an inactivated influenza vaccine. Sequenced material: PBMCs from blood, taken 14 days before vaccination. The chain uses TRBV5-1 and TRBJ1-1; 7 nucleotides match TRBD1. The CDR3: CASSSVPGGGYTEAFF. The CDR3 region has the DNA TGCGCCAGCAGCTCCGTCCCAGGGGGAGGGTACACTGAAGCTTTCTTT.